These 10 T cell receptor beta chains were all obtained from the same sample, sequenced in a study of graft-versus-host responses after intestinal transplantation. The protocol was immunoSEQ multiplex PCR, while the TCRdb copy is restricted to in-frame clones and leaves out a portion. The table records around 30,000 clones, roughly 83% of them present only once. The input for sequencing was PBMCs, taken about 27 days after intestinal transplant. The receptors stem from a human patient who received an intestinal transplant, so some T cells may come from the graft donor.

The chain combines TRBV20-1 with TRBJ1-1; unclear D gene. Germline CDR1 reads DFQATT; CDR2 reads SNEGSKA (reference sequence). V was trimmed by 6 bases and J by 3 bases, leaving 8 bases between them. The CDR3 runs 11 residues. This CDR3 is CSANPDTEAFF. CDR3 bases: TGCAGTGCCAATCCTGACACTGAAGCTTTCTTT.

The chain carries TRBV7-9 and TRBJ2-7; 12 bases align to TRBD1. V shed 7 bases and J 0 bases; nucleotides not matched to a gene: 13. The CDR3 loop spans 18 amino acids. Germline V gene lookup returns CDR1 SEHNR and CDR2 FQNEAQ (reference sequence). CDR3 bases: TGTGCCAGCACCTTCCCGGGACAGGGGGCCCTCTTCTCCTACGAGCAGTACTTC. This gives the protein CASTFPGQGALFSYEQYF.

The rearrangement uses TRBV18 and TRBJ1-3; D is possibly TRBD1 (5 bases). The V end was cut by 5 bases, the J end by 0 bases, with 14 bases between. Germline V gives CDR1 KGHSH, CDR2 LQKENI. This CDR3 is built from 16 residues. CDR3 in DNA: TGTGCCAGCTCAGGACTCCAGGGCTACTCTGGAAACACCATATATTTT. Translating it yields CASSGLQGYSGNTIYF.

This sequence joins TRBV7-6 and TRBJ2-1; weak D call: TRBD1 (5 bases). The CDR3 totals 15 residues. The V gene lost 0 bases and the J gene lost 2 bases, with 8 bases spanning the gap. The germline gives CDR1 SGHVS, CDR2 FNYEAQ. In DNA, the CDR3 is TGTGCCAGCAGCTTAGCTTCGACAGCCTACAATGAGCAGTTCTTC. It yields the protein CASSLASTAYNEQFF.

This clone was seen once. The rearrangement links TRBV6-6 to TRBJ2-3; TRBD2 matches 7 bases. The length of the CDR3 is 16 residues. Trimming at V came to 6 bases and at J to 4 bases, leaving 13 bases not matched to a gene. The germline V gene encodes CDR1 MNHNY and CDR2 SVGAGI (reference sequence). The CDR3 bases are TGTGCCAGCAGCCGGCGGGACTACACACGGGCAGATACGCAGTATTTT. Translating it yields CASSRRDYTRADTQYF.

The chain uses TRBV30 and TRBJ2-3; the match to TRBD2 covers 10 bases. Trimming cost V 0 bases and J 6 bases; bases outside gene matches: 15. CDR1 is GTSNPN, CDR2 SVGIG, per germline (reference sequence). There are 18 residues in the CDR3. Here the CDR3 DNA reads TGTGCCTGGAGTGTAGAGGTTGGGCGGCTAGCGGGAGTTGATACGCAGTATTTT. Encoded protein: CAWSVEVGRLAGVDTQYF.

V gene TRBV2 combines with J gene TRBJ2-3; D gene unclear. The germline CDR1 and CDR2 sequences are SNHLY and FYNNEI. This CDR3 has 15 residues. V was clipped by 9 bases and J by 6 bases, with 22 bases between them. DNA for the CDR3: TGTGCCAGTATGAAGGGCCTTCCCCAATGGGATACGCAGTATTTT. Its translation: CASMKGLPQWDTQYF.

The V call is TRBV2, the J call TRBJ2-7, with 11 bases fitting TRBD2. Germline CDR1 reads SNHLY; CDR2 reads FYNNEI. The CDR3 extends over 15 amino acids. Unmatched junction bases numbered 4, after V lost 5 bases and J lost 1 base. The CDR3 loop reads CASSNSGRVSYEQYF. DNA of the CDR3: TGTGCCAGCAGTAATAGCGGGAGGGTTTCCTACGAGCAGTACTTC.

The DNA for the CDR3 is TGCAGTGCTAGACTAGCCTATGAGCAGTTCTTC. Translated, it gives CSARLAYEQFF. V usage is TRBV20-1 and J usage is TRBJ2-1, with a tentative D call TRBD2 (5 bases). The germline V gene encodes CDR1 DFQATT and CDR2 SNEGSKA (reference sequence). Trimming pared 2 bases from V and 8 bases from J, leaving 7 bases between. The CDR3 length is 11 residues.

The chain links TRBV5-1 to TRBJ2-3; D not resolved. Germline V gives CDR1 SGHRS, CDR2 YFSETQ. V gave up 6 bases and J gave up 4 bases, with 0 bases separating them. CDR3 length equals 9 residues. The CDR3 reads CASTDTQYF. CDR3 DNA: TGCGCCAGCACAGATACGCAGTATTTT.